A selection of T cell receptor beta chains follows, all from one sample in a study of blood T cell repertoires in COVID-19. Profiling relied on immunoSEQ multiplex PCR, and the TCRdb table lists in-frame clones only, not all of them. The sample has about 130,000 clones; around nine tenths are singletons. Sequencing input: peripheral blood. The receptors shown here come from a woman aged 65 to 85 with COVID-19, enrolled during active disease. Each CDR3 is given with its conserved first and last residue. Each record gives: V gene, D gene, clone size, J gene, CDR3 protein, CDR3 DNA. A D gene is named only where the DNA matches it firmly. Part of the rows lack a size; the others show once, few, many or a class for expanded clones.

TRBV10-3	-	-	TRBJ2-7	CAINNRGLKSSYEQYF	TGTGCCATTAACAACAGGGGACTTAAATCCTCCTACGAGCAGTACTTC
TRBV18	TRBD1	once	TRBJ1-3	CASSPLGQGSGNTIYF	TGTGCCAGCTCACCTTTGGGACAGGGCAGTGGAAACACCATATATTTT
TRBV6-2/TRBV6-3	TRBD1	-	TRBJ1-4	CASSRGQGRREKLFF	TGTGCCAGCAGCCGCGGACAGGGGAGAAGGGAAAAACTGTTTTTT
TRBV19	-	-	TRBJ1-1	CASLPGRLRNTEAFF	TGTGCCAGCCTCCCAGGAAGGCTGCGGAACACTGAAGCTTTCTTT
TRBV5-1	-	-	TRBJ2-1	CASSPYQGREQFF	TGCGCCAGCAGCCCTTATCAGGGGCGCGAGCAGTTCTTC
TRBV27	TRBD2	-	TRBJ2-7	CASRPGLGAYEQYF	TGTGCCAGCAGGCCGGGACTAGGCGCCTACGAGCAGTACTTC
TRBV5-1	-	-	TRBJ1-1	CASSPTTGGLNTEAFF	TGCGCCAGCAGTCCGACTACTGGCGGTCTAAACACTGAAGCTTTCTTT
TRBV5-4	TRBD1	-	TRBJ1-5	CASSLGGSLNQPQHF	TGTGCCAGCAGCTTAGGGGGCAGCCTAAATCAGCCCCAGCATTTT
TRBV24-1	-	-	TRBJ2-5	CATSDPGHSQETQYF	TGTGCCACCAGTGATCCGGGACACAGCCAAGAGACCCAGTACTTC
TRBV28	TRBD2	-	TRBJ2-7	CASSLTASGGVYEQYF	TGTGCCAGCAGCCTGACGGCTAGCGGGGGGGTCTACGAGCAGTACTTC
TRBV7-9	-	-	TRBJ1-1	CASSLVGGPTEAFF	TGTGCCAGCAGCTTAGTGGGGGGGCCGACTGAAGCTTTCTTT
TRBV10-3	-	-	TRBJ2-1	CAISEIYNEQFF	TGTGCCATCAGTGAGATATACAATGAGCAGTTCTTC
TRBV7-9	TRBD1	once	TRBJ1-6	CASSLIRPGGIVPLHF	TGTGCCAGCAGCTTAATTCGACCAGGGGGTATAGTTCCCCTCCACTTT
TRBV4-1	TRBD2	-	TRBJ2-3	CASSLGGNTDTQYF	TGCGCCAGCAGCCTCGGGGGGAACACAGATACGCAGTATTTT
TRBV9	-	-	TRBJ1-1	CASSEIGMTGRAFF	TGTGCCAGCAGTGAAATTGGAATGACGGGAAGAGCTTTCTTT
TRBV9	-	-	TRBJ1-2	CASIEGSGPGDGGYTF	TGTGCCAGCATCGAAGGATCAGGTCCTGGTGACGGTGGCTACACCTTC
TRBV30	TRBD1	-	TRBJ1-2	CAWSFGTGSGYTF	TGTGCCTGGAGTTTCGGGACAGGGTCTGGCTACACCTTC
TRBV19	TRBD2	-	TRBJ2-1	CASSIGAGGREFPGEQFF	TGTGCCAGTAGTATAGGGGCGGGGGGGCGTGAGTTCCCCGGTGAGCAGTTCTTC
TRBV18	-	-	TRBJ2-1	CASSPPQTGLTYNEQFF	TGTGCCAGCTCACCACCGCAGACAGGACTCACTTACAATGAGCAGTTCTTC
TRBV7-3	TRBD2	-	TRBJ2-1	CASSFSGGNDNEQFF	TGTGCCAGCAGCTTTAGCGGGGGGAACGACAATGAGCAGTTCTTC
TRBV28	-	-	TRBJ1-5	CASSLGGSNQPQHF	TGTGCCAGCAGTTTGGGGGGTAGCAATCAGCCCCAGCATTTT
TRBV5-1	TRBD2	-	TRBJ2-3	CASSILAGTSTDTQYF	TGCGCCAGCAGCATACTAGCGGGGACTAGCACAGATACGCAGTATTTT
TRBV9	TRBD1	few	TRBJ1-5	CASSGTGEPYSNQPQHF	TGTGCCAGCAGCGGTACAGGGGAGCCTTATAGCAATCAGCCCCAGCATTTT
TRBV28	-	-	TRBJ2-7	CASSSPGAREQYF	TGTGCCAGCAGTTCCCCTGGTGCTCGGGAGCAGTACTTC
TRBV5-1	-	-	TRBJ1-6	CASSLNSNYNSPLHF	TGCGCCAGCAGTTTAAACAGCAACTATAATTCACCCCTCCACTTT
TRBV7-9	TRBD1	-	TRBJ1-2	CASSLVWTGPWKNYGYTF	TGTGCCAGCAGCTTAGTCTGGACAGGCCCATGGAAGAACTATGGCTACACCTTC
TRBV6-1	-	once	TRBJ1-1	CASSEEVRQKAFF	TGTGCCAGCAGTGAAGAAGTGCGGCAAAAAGCTTTCTTT
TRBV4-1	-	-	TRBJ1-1	CASSQDPSPEAFF	TGCGCCAGCAGCCAAGACCCTTCCCCTGAAGCTTTCTTT
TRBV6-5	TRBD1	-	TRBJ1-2	CASSYRTGGSNGYTF	TGTGCCAGCAGCTACCGGACAGGGGGCTCGAATGGCTACACCTTC
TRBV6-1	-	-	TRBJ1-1	CASSETWSEAFF	TGTGCCAGCAGTGAGACATGGTCTGAAGCTTTCTTT
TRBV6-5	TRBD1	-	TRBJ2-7	CASTVRDRGPYEQYF	TGTGCCAGCACAGTCCGGGACAGGGGACCCTACGAGCAGTACTTC
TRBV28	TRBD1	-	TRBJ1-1	CASRQGEQNTEAFF	TGTGCCAGCAGACAGGGGGAACAGAACACTGAAGCTTTCTTT
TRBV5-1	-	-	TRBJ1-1	CASRIVREVPEAFF	TGCGCCAGCAGAATCGTCAGGGAGGTCCCTGAAGCTTTCTTT
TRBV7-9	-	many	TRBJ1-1	CASSLALGEGTEAFF	TGTGCCAGCAGCTTAGCGCTGGGGGAGGGCACTGAAGCTTTCTTT
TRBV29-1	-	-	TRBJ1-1	CSVQLNTEAFF	TGCAGCGTTCAGTTGAACACTGAAGCTTTCTTT
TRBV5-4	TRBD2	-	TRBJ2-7	CASSPGGLAGGPHEQYF	TGTGCCAGCAGCCCGGGGGGGCTAGCGGGGGGGCCCCACGAGCAGTACTTC
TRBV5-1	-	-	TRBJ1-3	CASSLGGGSGNTIYF	TGCGCCAGCAGCTTGGGAGGGGGTTCAGGAAACACCATATATTTT
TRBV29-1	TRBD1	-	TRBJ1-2	CSGRTGYGYTF	TGCAGCGGAAGGACAGGGTATGGCTACACCTTC
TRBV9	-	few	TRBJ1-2	CASSAAGQNYGYTF	TGTGCCAGCAGCGCTGCAGGGCAAAACTATGGCTACACCTTC
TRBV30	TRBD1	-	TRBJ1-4	CAWSGETGANEKLFF	TGTGCCTGGAGTGGGGAGACAGGGGCTAATGAAAAACTGTTTTTT
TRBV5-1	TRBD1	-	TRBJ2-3	CASSLPGQGTDTQYF	TGCGCCAGCAGCTTGCCGGGACAGGGCACAGATACGCAGTATTTT
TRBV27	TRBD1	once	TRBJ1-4	CASRGGTGSFTNEKLFF	TGTGCCAGCAGGGGGGGGACAGGGTCGTTTACTAATGAAAAACTGTTTTTT
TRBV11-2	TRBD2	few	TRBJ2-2	CASSPGTSRGRELFF	TGTGCCAGCAGCCCCGGGACTAGTCGGGGGCGGGAGCTGTTTTTT
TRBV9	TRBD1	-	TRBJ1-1	CASSTRDRVGLNTEAFF	TGTGCCAGCAGCACCCGGGACAGGGTGGGATTGAACACTGAAGCTTTCTTT
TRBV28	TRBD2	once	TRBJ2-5	CASSLGGGQETQYF	TGTGCCAGCAGTTTGGGGGGGGGTCAAGAGACCCAGTACTTC
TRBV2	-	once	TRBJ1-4	CASSERRGGEKLFF	TGTGCCAGCAGTGAACGAAGGGGGGGTGAAAAACTGTTTTTT
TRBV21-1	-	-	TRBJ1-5	CASSKGPGQVVSNSNQPQHF	TGTGCCAGCAGCAAAGGGCCGGGACAGGTGGTTTCGAATAGCAATCAGCCCCAGCATTTT
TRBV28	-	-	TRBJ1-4	CASSFRKGNEKLFF	TGTGCCAGCAGTTTCAGGAAGGGGAATGAAAAACTGTTTTTT
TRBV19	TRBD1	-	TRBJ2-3	CATQGGTDTQYF	TGTGCCACGCAGGGGGGCACAGATACGCAGTATTTT
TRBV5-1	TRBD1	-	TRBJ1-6	CASSFAQGAENSPLHF	TGCGCCAGCAGCTTCGCACAGGGGGCAGAGAATTCACCCCTCCACTTT